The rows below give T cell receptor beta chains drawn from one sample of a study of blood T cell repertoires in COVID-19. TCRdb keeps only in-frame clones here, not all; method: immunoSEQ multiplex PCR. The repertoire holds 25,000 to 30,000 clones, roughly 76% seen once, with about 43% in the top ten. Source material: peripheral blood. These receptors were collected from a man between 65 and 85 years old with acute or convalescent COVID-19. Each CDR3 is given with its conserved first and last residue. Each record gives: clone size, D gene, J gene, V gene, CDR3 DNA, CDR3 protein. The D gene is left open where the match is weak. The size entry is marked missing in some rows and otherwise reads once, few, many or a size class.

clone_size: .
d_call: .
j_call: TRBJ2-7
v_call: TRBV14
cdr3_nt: TGTGCCAGCAGCCTGCCAGGGTTTACCTACGAGCAGTACTTC
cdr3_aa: CASSLPGFTYEQYF

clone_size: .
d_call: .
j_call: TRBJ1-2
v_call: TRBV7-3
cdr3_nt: TGTGCCAGCAGCTTAGTCCCTCGTCAGGGCTACACCTTC
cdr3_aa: CASSLVPRQGYTF

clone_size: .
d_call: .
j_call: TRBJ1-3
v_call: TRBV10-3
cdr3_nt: TGTGCCATCAGTACCAGGAACTCTGGAAACACCATATATTTT
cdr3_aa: CAISTRNSGNTIYF

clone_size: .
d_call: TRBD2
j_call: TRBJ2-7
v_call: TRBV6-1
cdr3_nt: TGTGCCAGCAGTGACCTTCTTCTTAGCGGGAGAAACGAGCAGTACTTC
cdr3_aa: CASSDLLLSGRNEQYF

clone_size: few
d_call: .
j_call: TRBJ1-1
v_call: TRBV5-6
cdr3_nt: TGTGCCAGCAGCCCCAGCGGCAGGGGTCGACACACTGAAGCTTTCTTT
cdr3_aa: CASSPSGRGRHTEAFF

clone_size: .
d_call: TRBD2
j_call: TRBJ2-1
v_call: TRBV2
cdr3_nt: TGTGCCAGCAGTGAAGATCTGGTCGGTAGCGGGAGCGGTAGGGTGCAGTTCTTC
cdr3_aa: CASSEDLVGSGSGRVQFF

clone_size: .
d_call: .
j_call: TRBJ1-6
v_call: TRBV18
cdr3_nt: TGTGCCAGCTCACCAGGGCAGAGCTCCTATAATTCACCCCTCCACTTT
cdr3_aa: CASSPGQSSYNSPLHF

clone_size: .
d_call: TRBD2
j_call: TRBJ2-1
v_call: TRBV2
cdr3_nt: TGTGCCAGCAGACTAGCGGGAGCTGAGCAGTTCTTC
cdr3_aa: CASRLAGAEQFF

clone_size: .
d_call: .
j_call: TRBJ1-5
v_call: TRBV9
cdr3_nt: TGTGCCAGCAGCGACGGCTACAGCCAGCCCCAGCATTTT
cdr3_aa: CASSDGYSQPQHF

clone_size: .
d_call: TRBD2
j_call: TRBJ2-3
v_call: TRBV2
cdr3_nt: TGTGCCAGCAGTGAAGTGGGTGGGAGCGGGAGAGATACGCAGTATTTT
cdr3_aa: CASSEVGGSGRDTQYF

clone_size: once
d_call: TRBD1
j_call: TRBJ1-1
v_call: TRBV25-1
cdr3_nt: TGTGCCAGCAGTAAACGGGACAGATACACTGAAGCTTTCTTT
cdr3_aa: CASSKRDRYTEAFF

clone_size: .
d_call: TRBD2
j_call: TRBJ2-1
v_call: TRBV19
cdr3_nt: TGTGCCAGTAGCCCCTCGGGGTGGTTAGCGGGAAAATATGAGCAGTTCTTC
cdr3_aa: CASSPSGWLAGKYEQFF

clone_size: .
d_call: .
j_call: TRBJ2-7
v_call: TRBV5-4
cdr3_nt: TGTGCCAGCAGCCCGGGGCAGGGGCTCTACGAGCAGTACTTC
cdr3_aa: CASSPGQGLYEQYF

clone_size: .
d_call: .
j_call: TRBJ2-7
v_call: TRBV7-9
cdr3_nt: TGTGCCAGCAGCTCTCGCTACGAGCAGTACTTC
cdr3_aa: CASSSRYEQYF

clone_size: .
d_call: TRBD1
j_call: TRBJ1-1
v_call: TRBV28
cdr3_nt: TGTGCCAGCAGTTCCTCCGGACAGGGGCCTATGAACACTGAAGCTTTCTTT
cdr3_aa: CASSSSGQGPMNTEAFF

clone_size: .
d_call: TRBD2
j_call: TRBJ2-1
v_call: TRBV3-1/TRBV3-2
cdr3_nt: TGTGCCAGCAGCCAAGGTAGCGGGGGGTACAATGAGCAGTTCTTC
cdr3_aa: CASSQGSGGYNEQFF

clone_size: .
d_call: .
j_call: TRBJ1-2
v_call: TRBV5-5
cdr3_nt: TGTGCCAGCAGCTTAGCTACAGGGAGTACATATGGCTACACCTTC
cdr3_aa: CASSLATGSTYGYTF

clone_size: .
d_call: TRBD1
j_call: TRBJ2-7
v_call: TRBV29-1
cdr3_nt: TGCAGCGCCGGTCCGGGACAGGCGAACTACGAGCAGTACTTC
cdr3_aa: CSAGPGQANYEQYF

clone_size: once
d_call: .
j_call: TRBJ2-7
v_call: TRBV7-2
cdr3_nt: TGTGCCAGCAGCTTCAGCAGGGCCGCCTACGAGCAGTACTTC
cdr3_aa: CASSFSRAAYEQYF

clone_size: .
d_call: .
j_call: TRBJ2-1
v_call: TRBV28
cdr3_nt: TGTGCCAGCCGGGAGCCCCTTCCCAATGAGCAGTTCTTC
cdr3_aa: CASREPLPNEQFF

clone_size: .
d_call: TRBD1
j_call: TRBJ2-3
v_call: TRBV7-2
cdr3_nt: TGTGCCAGCAGCTCACAGGGGGCTCGGATCACAGATACGCAGTATTTT
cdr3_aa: CASSSQGARITDTQYF

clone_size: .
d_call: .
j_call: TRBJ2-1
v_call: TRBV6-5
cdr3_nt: TGTGCCAGCAGGAAACAGGGAAATAGGTACAATGAGCAGTTCTTC
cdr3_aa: CASRKQGNRYNEQFF

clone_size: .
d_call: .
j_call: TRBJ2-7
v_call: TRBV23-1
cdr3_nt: TGCGCCAGGGACAGAAGGGACAAGGTTCCCCTTGTGAGCTACGAGCAGTACTTC
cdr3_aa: CARDRRDKVPLVSYEQYF

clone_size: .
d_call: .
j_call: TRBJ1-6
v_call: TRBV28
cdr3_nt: TGTGCCAGCAGTTTATCGGCAGGGCCCTCACCCCTCCACTTT
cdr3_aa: CASSLSAGPSPLHF

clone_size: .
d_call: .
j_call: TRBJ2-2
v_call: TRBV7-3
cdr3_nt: TGTGCCAGCAGCTATACGACAGCGAACACCGGGGAGCTGTTTTTT
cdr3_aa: CASSYTTANTGELFF

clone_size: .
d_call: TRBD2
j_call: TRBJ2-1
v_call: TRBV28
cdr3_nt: TGTGCCAGCAGGCCGGGACTAGCGGGAGTTGGGGAGCAGTTCTTC
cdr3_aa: CASRPGLAGVGEQFF

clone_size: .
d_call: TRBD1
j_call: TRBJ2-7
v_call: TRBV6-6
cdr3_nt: TGTGCCAGCAGAGGCAGACAGGGGGACCACGAGCAGTACTTC
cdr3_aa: CASRGRQGDHEQYF